Following are 19 T cell receptor beta chains from one sample sequenced in a study of Graves' ophthalmopathy and Graves' hyperthyroidism. Scientists amplified the TCR beta CDR3 regions from RNA transcripts. HTBI-primed RT-PCR formed the first round, and a multiplex PCR formed the second. TCRdb processed the multiplex PCR reads anew with MiXCR; each CDR3 protein has one entry. The sample yields about 480,000 distinct CDR3 sequences, approximately 15% seen once. Sequencing was carried out using blood. These receptors came from a woman in her twenties or thirties with Graves' ophthalmopathy.

This clonotype was observed at least ten times. The chain combines TRBV24-1 with TRBJ1-2; D is unclear. Germline V lookup: CDR1 KGHDR, CDR2 SFDVKD. This CDR3 is built from 15 residues. Trimming took off 4 bases at V and 7 bases at J, with 18 bases between the two ends. The CDR3 nucleotides are TGTGCCACCAGTGACGGCGGGAGTCTCTTGAGTGGCTACACCTTC. Amino acids: CATSDGGSLLSGYTF.

This clonotype has a count of ten or more. The chain combines TRBV6-1 with TRBJ1-1; no clear D gene. Per germline, CDR1 MNHNS and CDR2 SASEGT. The CDR3 consists of 17 residues. The germline V and J ends were trimmed by 0 bases and 1 base, with 15 bases remaining between them. CDR3 loop: CASSEAGWDEGNTEAFF. CDR3 coding DNA: TGTGCCAGCAGTGAAGCAGGTTGGGATGAGGGGAACACTGAAGCTTTCTTT.

This clonotype was seen many times. The chain couples TRBV28 to TRBJ1-5; D not resolved. The V gene lost 2 bases and the J gene lost 2 bases, with 7 bases spanning the gap. Germline lookup yields CDR1 MDHEN and CDR2 SYDVKM. The CDR3 is 14 residues long. The CDR3: CASSLNIRNQPQHF. The CDR3 nucleotides read TGTGCCAGCAGTTTAAACATCCGCAATCAGCCCCAGCATTTT.

This clonotype showed up many times. The rearrangement joins TRBV28 to TRBJ1-2; the D is unclear. From germline, CDR1 is MDHEN and CDR2 SYDVKM. V lost 3 bases and J 4 bases, leaving 9 bases between the germline ends. The CDR3 spans 13 residues. The CDR3 nucleotides are TGTGCCAGCAGTTTGCCTGGGCTCTATGGCTACACCTTC. Translating it yields CASSLPGLYGYTF.

This clonotype was seen at least ten times. The CDR3 sequence: CASSPNGLAVSYEQYF. The CDR3 DNA reads TGTGCCAGCTCACCTAACGGACTAGCGGTCTCCTACGAGCAGTACTTC. The J gene is TRBJ2-7, the V gene TRBV18; TRBD2 aligns across 10 bases. The CDR3 has 16 residues. The V segment lost 3 bases and the J segment 0 bases; nucleotides outside the gene matches: 5. Germline V gene data show CDR1 as KGHSH and CDR2 as LQKENI.

This clonotype has a count of ten or more. J is TRBJ2-5 and V is TRBV2; 7 nucleotides align to TRBD2. V dropped 7 bases and J dropped 5; count of bases not matched to a gene: 10. Germline CDR1 is SNHLY and CDR2 is FYNNEI. The CDR3 loop spans 14 amino acids. For the CDR3, the DNA is TGTGCCAGCAACAACAGAGCGGGGCTGGAGACCCAGTACTTC. Its protein product is CASNNRAGLETQYF.

The rearrangement links TRBV6-1 to TRBJ1-1; 7 bases align to TRBD1. The CDR3 extends over 16 amino acids. CDR1 is MNHNS, CDR2 SASEGT, per germline. The V gene end was trimmed by 7 bases and the J gene end by 5 bases; junction bases not matched to a gene: 16. CDR3 in amino acids: CASTTLRRGRRTEAFF. In nucleotides, the CDR3 is TGTGCCAGCACCACCCTACGCAGGGGGAGGAGGACTGAAGCTTTCTTT.

At least ten counts were recorded for this clonotype. The chain links TRBV6-1 to TRBJ2-7; D call uncertain. The length of the CDR3 is 15 residues. V was clipped by 3 bases and J by 1 base, with 13 bases between them. Germline assignment: CDR1 MNHNS and CDR2 SASEGT. CDR3 bases: TGTGCCAGCAGTGACCCCCACAGAACATCCTACGAGCAGTACTTC. Translated, it gives CASSDPHRTSYEQYF.

DNA for the CDR3: TGTGCCAGCAGAACGAATTCACCCCTCCACTTT. It codes for CASRTNSPLHF. The chain links TRBV28 to TRBJ1-6, with unresolved D. Germline V gene lookup returns CDR1 MDHEN and CDR2 SYDVKM. The CDR3 covers 11 residues. Trimming left V 6 bases short and J 7 bases short, with 4 bases between. Full variable domain (missing parts from reference TRBV28 and TRBJ1-6): DVKVTQSSRYLVKRTGEKVFLECVQDMDHENMFWYRQDPGLGLRLIYFSYDVKMKEKGDIPEGYSVSREKKERFSLILESASTNQTSMYLCASRTNSPLHFGNGTRLTVT.

This clonotype was counted between two and nine times. V is TRBV6-2 or TRBV6-3 and J is TRBJ2-7; 8 nucleotides align to TRBD1. The CDR3 contains 17 residues. Germline trimming cut 4 bases from V and 2 bases from J; bases unmatched to any gene: 13. CDR1 is MNHEY and CDR2 is SVGEGT in the germline V gene. CDR3 DNA: TGTGCCAGCAGTTTGTGGCCCCGGGGGACAGGCACCTACGAGCAGTACTTC. This gives the protein CASSLWPRGTGTYEQYF.

There are many counts of this clonotype. The gene calls are TRBV6-1 and TRBJ2-5; D uncertain. CDR3 length equals 15 residues. Trimming removed 5 bases from V and 1 base from J, with 14 bases in between. Per germline, CDR1 MNHNS and CDR2 SASEGT. CDR3 in amino acids: CASSPELYFQETQYF. CDR3 sequence (DNA): TGTGCCAGCAGTCCCGAGTTGTACTTCCAAGAGACCCAGTACTTC.

This clonotype was recorded a few times. One end of the junction fails to match germline, which may point to a read error. CDR3 nucleotides: TGTGCTAGCAGCTCCCCCGGCGGAGTCGGCACCGGGGAGCTGTTTTTT. Translated: CASSSPGGVGTGELFF. The chain joins TRBV7-7 to TRBJ2-2; D gene uncertain. Germline loops: CDR1 SSHAT, CDR2 FNYEAQ (reference sequence). The CDR3 totals 16 residues.

Turning to this clonotype: Because it lacks the conserved phenylalanine or tryptophan at the end, this CDR3 is likely a read error. The genes are TRBV4-1 and TRBJ2-7; D perhaps matches TRBD1 (5 bases). The V end lost 0 bases, the J end lost 3 bases, and 15 bases lay between the germline ends. Germline V CDR1 and CDR2: MGHRA, YSYEKL. This CDR3 has 16 residues. CDR3 residues: CASSQDRPGAGYEQYC. DNA for the CDR3: TGCGCCAGCAGCCAAGATCGTCCTGGGGCTGGCTACGAGCAGTACTGC.

This clonotype was counted only a few times. This chain joins TRBV6-5 and TRBJ1-1; 7 positions agree with TRBD1. From germline, CDR1 is MNHEY and CDR2 SVGAGI. The J segment lost 1 base and the V segment lost 5 bases, leaving 7 bases of the junction unmatched. This CDR3 comprises 15 residues. CDR3 coding DNA: TGTGCCAGCAGTCAGTACGGGACAGCGAACACTGAAGCTTTCTTT. This encodes CASSQYGTANTEAFF.

The chain links TRBV4-1 to TRBJ2-7, with TRBD2 identical over 9 bases. There are 14 residues in the CDR3. Trimming cost V 7 bases and J 2 bases; bases outside gene matches: 6. The germline gives CDR1 MGHRA, CDR2 YSYEKL. The CDR3 loop reads CASTPGLAPYEQYV. CDR3 nucleotide sequence: TGCGCCAGCACCCCGGGACTAGCTCCCTACGAGCAGTACGTC.

In its sample, this clonotype was seen many times. This chain joins TRBV20-1 and TRBJ1-1, with 7 bases aligning to TRBD1. The CDR3 spans 13 residues. V gave up 0 bases and J gave up 7 bases; unmatched junction bases: 5. CDR1 is DFQATT and CDR2 is SNEGSKA in the germline V gene (reference sequence). DNA of the CDR3: TGCAGTGCTAGAGATGGTTCAGGGGGTGAAGCTTTCTTT. The encoded protein is CSARDGSGGEAFF.

This clonotype has a count of ten or more. The chain carries TRBV28 and TRBJ2-7, with TRBD2 matching 11 bases. From germline, CDR1 is MDHEN and CDR2 SYDVKM. This CDR3 contains 14 residues. V lost 6 bases to trimming and J lost 3 bases; unmatched junction nucleotides: 4. CDR3 loop: CASRVLAGVYEQYF. The CDR3 bases are TGTGCCAGCAGAGTACTAGCGGGGGTCTACGAGCAGTACTTC.

In this sample, this clonotype turned up a few times. This rearrangement joins TRBV7-8 to TRBJ2-2; 12 nucleotides agree with TRBD2. The germline V gene has CDR1 SGHVS and CDR2 FQNEAQ. The V and J ends lost 6 bases and 3 bases, in that order; junction bases with no gene match: 5. This CDR3 comprises 16 residues. The CDR3 sequence is CASSPRLAGDTGELFF. CDR3 DNA sequence: TGTGCCAGCAGTCCTAGACTAGCGGGAGACACCGGGGAGCTGTTTTTT.

Many counts were recorded for this clonotype. The chain uses TRBV30 and TRBJ2-2, with TRBD1 as a possible D gene (6 bases). The V and J ends lost 5 bases and 9 bases respectively, with 19 bases between them. The germline V gene encodes CDR1 GTSNPN and CDR2 SVGIG (reference sequence). CDR3 length: 14 amino acids. CDR3 sequence reads: CAWGTGQGLWELFF. For the CDR3, the DNA is TGTGCCTGGGGAACGGGCCAGGGGCTCTGGGAGCTGTTTTTT. The whole variable domain, remainder taken from reference TRBV30 and TRBJ2-2, is SQTIHQWPATLVQPVGSPLSLECTVEGTSNPNLYWYRQAAGRGLQLLFYSVGIGQISSEVPQNLSASRPQDRQFILSSKKLLLSDSGFYLCAWGTGQGLWELFFGEGSRLTVL.